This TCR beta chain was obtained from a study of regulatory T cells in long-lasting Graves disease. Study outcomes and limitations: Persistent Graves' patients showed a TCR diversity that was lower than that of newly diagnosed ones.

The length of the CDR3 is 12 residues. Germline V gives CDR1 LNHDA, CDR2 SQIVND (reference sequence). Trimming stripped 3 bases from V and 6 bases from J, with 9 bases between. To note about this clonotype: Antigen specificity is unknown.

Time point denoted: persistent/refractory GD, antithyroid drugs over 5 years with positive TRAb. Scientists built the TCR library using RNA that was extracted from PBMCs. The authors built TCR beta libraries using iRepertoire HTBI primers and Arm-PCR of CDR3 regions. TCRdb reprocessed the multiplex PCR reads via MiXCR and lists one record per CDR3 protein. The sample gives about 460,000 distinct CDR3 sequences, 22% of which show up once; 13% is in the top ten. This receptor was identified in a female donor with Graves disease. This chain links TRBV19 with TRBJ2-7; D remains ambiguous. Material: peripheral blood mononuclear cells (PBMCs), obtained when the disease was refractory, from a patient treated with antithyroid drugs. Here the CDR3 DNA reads TGTGCCAGTAGTATTGCTTCGGGCGAGCAGTACTTC. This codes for CASSIASGEQYF.